This T cell receptor beta chain was identified during a study of T-cell memory formation after mild COVID-19. MiXCR, applied by TCRdb to the 5' RACE reads, yields one record per CDR3 protein. Of 350,000 to 500,000 distinct CDR3 sequences listed, 15% to 20% are singletons. V dropped 11 bases and J dropped 6; count of bases not matched to a gene: 10. Germline CDR1 SEHNR, CDR2 FQNEAQ (reference sequence). The CDR3 sequence is 12 residues long. The sample taken for sequencing was PBMCs or a T cell subset sorted from them (not recorded which). The V call is TRBV7-9, the J call TRBJ2-7; TRBD2 matches at 7 bases. This TCR was sampled from a man younger than 35 who had mild COVID-19 (a few samples of this study predate the infection). Cell type and time point are not known. CDR3 in amino acids: CADTGPGGEQYF. CDR3 nucleotides: TGTGCCGATACCGGTCCGGGGGGCGAGCAGTACTTC.